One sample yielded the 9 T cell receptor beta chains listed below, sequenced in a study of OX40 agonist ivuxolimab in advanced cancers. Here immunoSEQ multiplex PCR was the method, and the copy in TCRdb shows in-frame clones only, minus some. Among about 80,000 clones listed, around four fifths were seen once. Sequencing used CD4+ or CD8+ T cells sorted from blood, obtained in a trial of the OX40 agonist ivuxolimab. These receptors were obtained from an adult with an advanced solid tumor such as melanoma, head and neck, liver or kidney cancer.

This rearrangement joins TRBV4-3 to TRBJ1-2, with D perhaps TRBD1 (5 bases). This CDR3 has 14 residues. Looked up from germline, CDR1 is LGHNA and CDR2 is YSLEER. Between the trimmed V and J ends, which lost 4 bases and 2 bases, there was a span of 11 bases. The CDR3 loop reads CASSPLGRNYGYTF. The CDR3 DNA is TGCGCCAGCAGCCCTTTGGGACGGAACTATGGCTACACCTTC.

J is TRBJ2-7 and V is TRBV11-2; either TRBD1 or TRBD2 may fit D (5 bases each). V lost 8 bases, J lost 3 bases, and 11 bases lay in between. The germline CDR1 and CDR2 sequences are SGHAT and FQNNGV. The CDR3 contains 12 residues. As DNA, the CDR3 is TGTGCCAGCCTCGGGGCGAACTACGAGCAGTACTTC. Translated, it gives CASLGANYEQYF.

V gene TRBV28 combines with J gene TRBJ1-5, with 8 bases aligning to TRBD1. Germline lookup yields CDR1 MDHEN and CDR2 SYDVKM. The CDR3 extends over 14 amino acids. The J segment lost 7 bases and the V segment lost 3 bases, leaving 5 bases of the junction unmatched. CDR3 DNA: TGTGCCAGCAGTTTGGGACAGGAGTGGCAGCCCCAGCATTTT. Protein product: CASSLGQEWQPQHF.

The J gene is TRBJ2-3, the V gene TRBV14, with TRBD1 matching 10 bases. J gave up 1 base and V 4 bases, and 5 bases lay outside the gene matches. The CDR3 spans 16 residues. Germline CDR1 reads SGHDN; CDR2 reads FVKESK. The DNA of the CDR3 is TGTGCCAGCAGCCTCACCGGGACAGGGGGCACAGATACGCAGTATTTT. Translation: CASSLTGTGGTDTQYF.

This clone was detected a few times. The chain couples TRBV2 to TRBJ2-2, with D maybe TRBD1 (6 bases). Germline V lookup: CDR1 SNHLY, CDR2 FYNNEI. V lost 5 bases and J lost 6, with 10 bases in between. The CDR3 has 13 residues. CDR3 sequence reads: CASSRTGPGELFF. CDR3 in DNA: TGTGCCAGCAGTAGAACAGGGCCCGGGGAGCTGTTTTTT. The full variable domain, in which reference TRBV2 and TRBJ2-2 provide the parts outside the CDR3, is EPEVTQTPSHQVTQMGQEVILRCVPISNHLYFYWYRQILGQKVEFLVSFYNNEISEKSEIFDDQFSVERPDGSNFTLKIRSTKLEDSAMYFCASSRTGPGELFFGEGSRLTVL.

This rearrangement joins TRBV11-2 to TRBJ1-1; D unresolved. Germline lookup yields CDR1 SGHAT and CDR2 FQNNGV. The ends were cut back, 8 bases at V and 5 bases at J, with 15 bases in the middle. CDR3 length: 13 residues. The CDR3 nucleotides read TGTGCCAGCTCTGTCGGTTGGGGAACTGAAGCTTTCTTT. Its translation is CASSVGWGTEAFF.

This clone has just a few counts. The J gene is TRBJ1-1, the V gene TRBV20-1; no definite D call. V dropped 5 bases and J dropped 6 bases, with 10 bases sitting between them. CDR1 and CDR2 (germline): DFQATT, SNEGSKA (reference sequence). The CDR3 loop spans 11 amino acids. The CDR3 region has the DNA TGCAGTGCTCATAGGCCAGCTGAAGCTTTCTTT. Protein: CSAHRPAEAFF.

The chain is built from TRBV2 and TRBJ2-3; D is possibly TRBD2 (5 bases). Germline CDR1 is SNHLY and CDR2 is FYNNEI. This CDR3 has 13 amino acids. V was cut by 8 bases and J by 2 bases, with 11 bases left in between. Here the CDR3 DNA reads TGTGCCAGCCAAGCGGAACACACAGATACGCAGTATTTT. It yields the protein CASQAEHTDTQYF.

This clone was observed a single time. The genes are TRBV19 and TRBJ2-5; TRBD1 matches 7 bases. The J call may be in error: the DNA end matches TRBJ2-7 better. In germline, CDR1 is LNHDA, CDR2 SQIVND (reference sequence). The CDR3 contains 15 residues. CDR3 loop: CASSTRTGSPYEQYF. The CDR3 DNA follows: TGTGCCAGTAGTACTCGGACAGGCTCACCATACGAGCAGTACTTC.